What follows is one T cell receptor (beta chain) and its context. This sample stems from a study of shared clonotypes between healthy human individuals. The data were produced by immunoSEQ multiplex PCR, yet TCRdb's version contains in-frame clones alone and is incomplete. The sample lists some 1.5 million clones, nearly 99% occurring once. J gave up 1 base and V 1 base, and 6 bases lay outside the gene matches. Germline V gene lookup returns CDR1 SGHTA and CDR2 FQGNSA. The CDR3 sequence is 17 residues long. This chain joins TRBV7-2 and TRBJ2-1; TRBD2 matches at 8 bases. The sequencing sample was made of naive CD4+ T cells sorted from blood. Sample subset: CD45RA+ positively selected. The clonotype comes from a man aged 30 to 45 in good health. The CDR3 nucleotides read TGTGCCAGCAGCTTAGGTTACAGCGGGAGTTCCTACAATGAGCAGTTCTTC. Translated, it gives CASSLGYSGSSYNEQFF.